Shown below are 27 T cell receptor beta chains from a single sample sequenced in a study of shared clonotypes between healthy human individuals. Clones were read by immunoSEQ multiplex PCR, and TCRdb kept only the in-frame ones, dropping some. The sample has about 360,000 clones, about 73% seen once. The sample was memory CD4+ T cells sorted from blood. Sample subset: CD45RA-negative fraction. These receptor sequences come from a man younger than 45 in good health.

V is TRBV6-4 and J is TRBJ1-5, with D unresolved. The CDR3 has 13 amino acids. Per germline, CDR1 MRHNA and CDR2 SNTAGT. With 5 bases removed from V and 4 bases from J, the gap between germline ends came to 9 bases. CDR3 coding DNA: TGTGCCAGCAGTTTGACCGAGAATCAGCCCCAGCATTTT. Amino acid sequence: CASSLTENQPQHF.

This chain links TRBV18 with TRBJ2-4, with D possibly being TRBD1 (6 bases). V was trimmed by 6 bases and J by 8 bases, leaving 17 bases between them. The CDR3 is made up of 14 amino acids. From germline, CDR1 is KGHSH and CDR2 LQKENI. CDR3 sequence (DNA): TGTGCCAGCTCCCCGGCCAGGGGCTCGGACATTCAGTACTTC. This translates into CASSPARGSDIQYF.

This clone was observed a handful of times. The V and J genes are TRBV5-1 and TRBJ2-1, with D perhaps matching TRBD1 (7 bases). V was trimmed by 5 bases and J by 2 bases, leaving 17 bases between them. Germline V gene data show CDR1 as SGHRS and CDR2 as YFSETQ. The CDR3 runs 16 residues. The CDR3 protein is CASRAGLDRTYNEQFF. CDR3 bases: TGCGCCAGCAGGGCGGGACTGGACAGGACCTACAATGAGCAGTTCTTC. Drawing the rest from reference TRBV5-1 and TRBJ2-1, the complete variable domain is KAGVTQTPRYLIKTRGQQVTLSCSPISGHRSVSWYQQTPGQGLQFLFEYFSETQRNKGNFPGRFSGRQFSNSRSEMNVSTLELGDSALYLCASRAGLDRTYNEQFFGPGTRLTVL.

V gene TRBV13 combines with J gene TRBJ2-7; either TRBD1 or TRBD2 may supply D (5 bases each). The germline V and J ends were trimmed by 3 bases and 0 bases, with 15 bases remaining between them. Germline V gene lookup returns CDR1 PRHDT and CDR2 FYEKMQ (reference sequence). The CDR3 covers 16 residues. The CDR3 here is CASSFGAGPNSYEQYF. The CDR3 region has the DNA TGTGCCAGCAGCTTCGGGGCAGGGCCCAACTCCTACGAGCAGTACTTC.

In its sample, this clone was seen a few times. This chain connects TRBV6-1 to TRBJ2-3, with 11 bases matching TRBD2. This CDR3 comprises 14 residues. CDR1 and CDR2 from the germline V gene are MNHNS and SASEGT. The ends lost 8 bases at V and 4 bases at J; junction bases unmatched: 5. The CDR3 sequence: CASGTSGAPDTQYF. As DNA, the CDR3 is TGTGCCAGCGGGACTAGCGGTGCTCCAGATACGCAGTATTTT.

This rearrangement joins TRBV7-9 to TRBJ2-3, with 10 bases aligning to TRBD1. CDR1 is SEHNR, CDR2 FQNEAQ, per germline (reference sequence). The CDR3 runs 15 residues. Unmatched junction bases numbered 5, after V lost 4 bases and J lost 4 bases. This CDR3 reads CASSSGTGAPDTQYF. CDR3 coding DNA: TGTGCCAGCAGCTCCGGGACAGGGGCACCAGATACGCAGTATTTT.

The chain uses TRBV5-4 and TRBJ1-1, with D maybe TRBD1 (5 bases). Germline V gives CDR1 SGHNT, CDR2 YYREEE (reference sequence). The CDR3 runs to 14 residues. The ends were cut back, 5 bases at V and 5 bases at J, with 16 bases in the middle. CDR3 DNA: TGTGCCAGCAGGGGGGATCTGGGCCTGACTGAAGCTTTCTTT. Its translation: CASRGDLGLTEAFF.

This clone was detected only a few times. The DNA for the CDR3 is TGTGCCAGTAATGCCTGGACAGAAACCGGGGAGCTGTTTTTT. Residues: CASNAWTETGELFF. The chain is built from TRBV19 and TRBJ2-2; tentative D call: TRBD1 (6 bases). The V gene lost 7 bases and the J gene lost 5 bases, with 14 bases spanning the gap. CDR1 and CDR2 (germline): LNHDA, SQIVND (reference sequence). The CDR3 has 14 amino acids.

This clone was observed once. The rearrangement uses TRBV5-1 and TRBJ2-2; no reliable D call. The CDR3 sequence is 14 residues long. Trimming stripped 0 bases from V and 6 bases from J, with 9 bases between. Germline V gives CDR1 SGHRS, CDR2 YFSETQ. Here the CDR3 reads CASSLGGSSGELFF. As DNA, the CDR3 is TGCGCCAGCAGCTTGGGAGGTTCTTCCGGGGAGCTGTTTTTT.

This chain joins TRBV7-9 and TRBJ1-3, with D perhaps TRBD1 (6 bases). This CDR3 is 17 amino acids long. The V and J ends lost 5 bases and 0 bases respectively, with 17 bases between them. CDR1 and CDR2 (germline): SEHNR, FQNEAQ (reference sequence). The CDR3 here is CASSAPRDTSSGNTIYF. The CDR3 DNA reads TGTGCCAGCAGCGCCCCCCGGGACACGAGCTCTGGAAACACCATATATTTT.

The gene calls are TRBV7-2 and TRBJ2-3; D unresolved. V was trimmed by 0 bases and J by 3 bases, leaving 13 bases between them. The CDR3 contains 16 residues. Germline lookup yields CDR1 SGHTA and CDR2 FQGNSA. CDR3 sequence: CASSLAVRLGTDTQYF. The CDR3 DNA sequence: TGTGCCAGCAGCTTAGCTGTCCGCCTCGGGACAGATACGCAGTATTTT.

This chain joins TRBV5-1 and TRBJ1-5, with 9 bases aligning to TRBD1. V dropped 0 bases and J dropped 7; count of bases not matched to a gene: 8. Germline CDR1 SGHRS, CDR2 YFSETQ. The CDR3 covers 16 residues. CDR3 amino acids: CASSLGTGDSMQPQHF. CDR3 coding DNA: TGCGCCAGCAGCTTGGGGACAGGGGACAGCATGCAGCCCCAGCATTTT.

This chain joins TRBV2 and TRBJ2-7, with TRBD2 matching 7 bases. Germline V gene lookup returns CDR1 SNHLY and CDR2 FYNNEI. With 1 base clipped from V and 1 base from J, the junction kept 16 bases outside the gene matches. The CDR3 covers 19 residues. The CDR3 DNA reads as TGTGCCAGCAGTGAAGTGGGGACTACCCAACTCGGTGGGTCCTACGAGCAGTACTTC. Its protein product is CASSEVGTTQLGGSYEQYF.

This clone was picked up one time. The rearrangement links TRBV19 to TRBJ2-3; D may be TRBD1 (6 bases). With 5 bases removed from V and 2 bases from J, the gap between germline ends came to 14 bases. From germline, CDR1 is LNHDA and CDR2 SQIVND (reference sequence). The CDR3 runs 15 residues. For the CDR3, the DNA is TGTGCCAGTAGTCCCGGGACATTAGTCACAGATACGCAGTATTTT. Its translation is CASSPGTLVTDTQYF.

The chain links TRBV7-2 to TRBJ2-3; 11 nucleotides match TRBD2. The CDR3 has 16 residues. Germline trimming cut 2 bases from V and 5 bases from J; bases unmatched to any gene: 6. Looked up from germline, CDR1 is SGHTA and CDR2 is FQGNSA. The CDR3 region is CASSLLSGRAVDTQYF. CDR3 coding DNA: TGTGCCAGCAGCTTACTTAGCGGGAGGGCAGTAGATACGCAGTATTTT.

Only one count was recorded for this clone. The rearrangement joins TRBV5-4 to TRBJ2-3; maybe TRBD1 (6 bases). Germline V CDR1 and CDR2: SGHNT, YYREEE (reference sequence). The CDR3 contains 17 residues. The V end was cut by 0 bases, the J end by 8 bases, with 22 bases between. The CDR3 DNA follows: TGTGCCAGCAGCTTGGAATTTGGGACAACCAGCAGCGGTACGCAGTATTTT. It yields the protein CASSLEFGTTSSGTQYF.

The chain has TRBV5-1 and TRBJ2-7; TRBD2 agrees at 10 bases. V shed 0 bases and J 2 bases; nucleotides not matched to a gene: 11. The length of the CDR3 is 18 residues. CDR1 and CDR2 (germline): SGHRS, YFSETQ. In DNA form, the CDR3 reads TGCGCCAGCAGCTTGGAAGCGGGAGGGCCGTTGAGTGCCTACGAGCAGTACTTC. Its translation: CASSLEAGGPLSAYEQYF.

The genes are TRBV10-3 and TRBJ2-2; TRBD1 agrees at 8 bases. The germline gives CDR1 ENHRY, CDR2 SYGVKD. The junction had 12 bases not matched to a gene; V was cut back by 8 bases and J by 4 bases. The CDR3 has 16 amino acids. CDR3 nucleotide sequence: TGTGCCATCGGGGAGACAGGGGTGTCCCCCACCGGGGAGCTGTTTTTT. Translation gives CAIGETGVSPTGELFF.

V and J are TRBV14 and TRBJ2-1, with D possibly matching TRBD2 (6 bases). Trimming stripped 1 base from V and 5 bases from J, with 15 bases between. Germline loops: CDR1 SGHDN, CDR2 FVKESK. The CDR3 length is 16 residues. CDR3 protein: CASSQVRRGKNNEQFF. CDR3 in DNA: TGTGCCAGCAGCCAAGTAAGGCGGGGAAAAAACAATGAGCAGTTCTTC.

This clone was observed many times. The J gene is TRBJ2-3, the V gene TRBV5-1; TRBD2 matches 7 bases. V was pared by 0 bases and J by 1 base, with 5 bases of the junction left unmatched. The CDR3 covers 16 residues. CDR1 and CDR2 from the germline V gene are SGHRS and YFSETQ. The CDR3, as DNA: TGCGCCAGCAGCTTGGGCGGGCTAGCGGGCACAGATACGCAGTATTTT. Its translation: CASSLGGLAGTDTQYF.

This chain uses TRBV5-4 with TRBJ2-7, with D unclear. Germline loops: CDR1 SGHNT, CDR2 YYREEE (reference sequence). Between the trimmed V and J ends, which lost 0 bases and 2 bases, there was a span of 6 bases. The CDR3 covers 13 residues. The chain's CDR3 is CASSLERTYEQYF. CDR3 in DNA: TGTGCCAGCAGCTTGGAACGGACCTACGAGCAGTACTTC.

The chain carries TRBV7-9 and TRBJ2-1, with D perhaps TRBD2 (6 bases). The CDR3 spans 13 residues. The germline V gene encodes CDR1 SEHNR and CDR2 FQNEAQ (reference sequence). Trimming pared 2 bases from V and 12 bases from J, leaving 14 bases between. The CDR3, as DNA: TGTGCCAGCAGCTTAACGGAGGGGCCATGGCAGTTCTTC. Its translation: CASSLTEGPWQFF.

In its sample, this clone was seen a few times. The chain links TRBV5-6 to TRBJ1-2, with 10 bases that match TRBD1. The CDR3 sequence is 19 residues long. J was trimmed by 1 base and V by 0 bases; bases with no gene match: 12. Germline CDR1 SGHDT, CDR2 YYEEEE. CDR3 sequence (DNA): TGTGCCAGCAGCTTGGAGGTCCGGGCCGGGACAGGGGTTAACTATGGCTACACCTTC. It is translated as CASSLEVRAGTGVNYGYTF.

V and J are TRBV5-8 and TRBJ2-7; D might be TRBD1 (5 bases). Trimming removed 3 bases from V and 2 bases from J, with 12 bases in between. CDR1 is SGHTS and CDR2 is YDEGEE in the germline V gene. CDR3 length equals 14 residues. CDR3 nucleotide sequence: TGTGCCAGCAGCTCAGGGCCCGAACCCTACGAGCAGTACTTC. Encoded protein: CASSSGPEPYEQYF.

This clone was detected only once. This chain uses TRBV11-2 with TRBJ1-5; 7 bases map to TRBD1. Germline V gives CDR1 SGHAT, CDR2 FQNNGV. The CDR3 is made up of 15 amino acids. Losses at the gene ends were 3 bases for V and 3 bases for J; bases not matched to a gene: 5. This CDR3 is CASSLGQGDNQPQHF. CDR3 nucleotide sequence: TGTGCCAGCAGCTTGGGGCAGGGGGACAATCAGCCCCAGCATTTT.

This clone was counted between two and nine times. The chain joins TRBV5-1 to TRBJ1-3; TRBD1 might be the D (5 bases). Trimming removed 0 bases at V and 1 base at J, with 11 bases between. The CDR3 extends over 16 amino acids. Germline V gives CDR1 SGHRS, CDR2 YFSETQ. CDR3 bases: TGCGCCAGCAGCTTGGGCTCCGGGGGGTCTGGAAACACCATATATTTT. Residues: CASSLGSGGSGNTIYF.

This chain uses TRBV7-6 with TRBJ1-1; 7 bases map to TRBD1. V shed 6 bases, J shed 4 bases, and the junction held 5 bases outside the gene matches. In germline, CDR1 is SGHVS, CDR2 FNYEAQ. The CDR3 is 13 amino acids. The CDR3 nucleotides read TGTGCCAGCAGTCGACAGGGAACCACTGAAGCTTTCTTT. This sequence encodes CASSRQGTTEAFF.